One sample yielded the 4 T cell receptor beta chains listed below, sequenced in a study of blood T cell repertoires in COVID-19 (dated by TCRdb to 2019 to 2021). The protocol used for the library was the immunoSEQ multiplex PCR assay. TCRdb limited this immuneACCESS table to in-frame rearrangements with V and J called. A share of clones is missing; checked studies link under half to unresolved V genes, and the rest is unexplained. The sample table shows roughly 250,000 clones, and 75% to 90% are seen once. Together, the top ten hold roughly 3.7% of the sample. The sample taken for sequencing was peripheral blood. Receptors were obtained from a woman aged 40 to 49 with acute or convalescent COVID-19.

The chain couples TRBV3-1 (or the pseudogene TRBV3-2) to TRBJ2-3; 13 positions match TRBD2. CDR3 length: 15 residues. V lost 1 base to trimming and J lost 6 bases; unmatched junction nucleotides: 1. Germline lookup yields CDR1 LGHDT and CDR2 YNNKEL (reference sequence). The CDR3 nucleotides are TGTGCCAGCAGCCAAGGACTAGCGGGGGGCGATACGCAGTATTTT. Residues: CASSQGLAGGDTQYF.

The rearrangement uses TRBV11-3 and TRBJ2-1; D perhaps matches TRBD2 (5 bases). The ends were cut back, 2 bases at V and 10 bases at J, with 18 bases in the middle. The CDR3 totals 15 residues. Germline V lookup: CDR1 SGHNT, CDR2 YENEEA. The chain's CDR3 is CASSLSGTLNREQFF. The CDR3 coding sequence is TGTGCCAGCAGCTTAAGCGGCACCCTTAATAGGGAGCAGTTCTTC.

The J gene is TRBJ1-5, the V gene TRBV27; TRBD1 is a possible D gene (6 bases). Trimming took 1 base from V and 4 from J, leaving 17 bases between them. CDR1 and CDR2 from the germline V gene are MNHEY and SMNVEV (reference sequence). CDR3 length: 17 residues. As DNA, the CDR3 is TGTGCCAGCAGTTTATGGGGGGGGCGCTTTGAAAATCAGCCCCAGCATTTT. This sequence encodes CASSLWGGRFENQPQHF.

There are many counts of this clone. The chain combines TRBV5-1 with TRBJ1-1; a weak D match, TRBD1 (5 bases). V was shortened by 3 bases and J by 10 bases, with 16 bases between the two germline ends. Looked up from germline, CDR1 is SGHRS and CDR2 is YFSETQ. This CDR3 has 13 amino acids. CDR3 amino acids: CASSYTGGDVAFF. The DNA of the CDR3 is TGCGCCAGCAGCTACACAGGTGGGGATGTAGCTTTCTTT.